This T cell receptor (beta chain) was sequenced during a study of PD-L1 blockade in urothelial cancer. The CDR3 spans 15 residues. The germline V gene encodes CDR1 SGHTA and CDR2 FQGNSA. For this clone: One junction end does not reproduce the germline sequence, and a read error may be involved.

As for time point: pretreatment peripheral blood. Clones were sequenced by immunoSEQ multiplex PCR, and TCRdb holds only the in-frame ones, with some missing. The table includes about 43,000 clones, approximately 80% detected once. Sequenced here: PBMCs, sampled around atezolizumab (anti-PD-L1) treatment. The genes are TRBV7-2 and TRBJ2-4, with 10 bases that match TRBD2. This sequence originates from a man aged 55 to 70 with urothelial cancer. CDR3 residues: CASSVAGGAKNIQYF. CDR3 sequence (DNA): TGTGCCAGCAGCGTAGCGGGGGGTGCCAAAAACATTCAGTACTTC.